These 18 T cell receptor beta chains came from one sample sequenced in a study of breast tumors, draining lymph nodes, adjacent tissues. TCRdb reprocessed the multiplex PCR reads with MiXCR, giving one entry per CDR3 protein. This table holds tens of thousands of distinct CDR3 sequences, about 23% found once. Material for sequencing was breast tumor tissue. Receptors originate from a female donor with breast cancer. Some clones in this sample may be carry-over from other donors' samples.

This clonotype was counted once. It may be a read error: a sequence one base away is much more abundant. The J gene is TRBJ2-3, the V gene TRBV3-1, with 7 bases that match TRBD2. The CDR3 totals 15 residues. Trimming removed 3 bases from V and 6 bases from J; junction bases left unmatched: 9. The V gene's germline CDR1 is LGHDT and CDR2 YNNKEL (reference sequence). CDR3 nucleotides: TGTGCCAGCAGCCACTTGACTAGCCCGAGGGATACGCAGTATTTT. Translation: CASSHLTSPRDTQYF.

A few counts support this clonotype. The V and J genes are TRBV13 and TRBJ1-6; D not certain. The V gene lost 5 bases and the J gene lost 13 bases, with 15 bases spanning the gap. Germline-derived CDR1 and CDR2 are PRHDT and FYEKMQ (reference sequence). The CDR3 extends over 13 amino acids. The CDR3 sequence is CASSRGPSGPLHF. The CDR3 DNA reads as TGTGCCAGCAGCCGAGGACCTTCGGGGCCCCTCCACTTT.

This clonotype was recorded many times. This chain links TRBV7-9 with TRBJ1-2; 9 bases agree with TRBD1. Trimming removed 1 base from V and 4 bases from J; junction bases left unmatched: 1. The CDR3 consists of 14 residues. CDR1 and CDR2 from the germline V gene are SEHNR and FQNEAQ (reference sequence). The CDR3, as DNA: TGTGCCAGCAGCTTAGACAGGGGGCTCTATGGCTACACCTTC. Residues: CASSLDRGLYGYTF. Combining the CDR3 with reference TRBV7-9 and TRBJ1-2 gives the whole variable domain DTGVSQNPRHKITKRGQNVTFRCDPISEHNRLYWYRQTLGQGPEFLTYFQNEAQLEKSRLLSDRFSAERPKGSFSTLEIQRTEQGDSAMYLCASSLDRGLYGYTFGSGTRLTVV.

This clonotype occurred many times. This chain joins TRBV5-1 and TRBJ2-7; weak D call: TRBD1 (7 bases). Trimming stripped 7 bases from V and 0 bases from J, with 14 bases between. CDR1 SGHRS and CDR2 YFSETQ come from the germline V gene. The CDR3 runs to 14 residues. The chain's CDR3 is CASAAGQSSYEQYF. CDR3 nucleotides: TGCGCCAGCGCGGCGGGACAGAGCTCCTACGAGCAGTACTTC.

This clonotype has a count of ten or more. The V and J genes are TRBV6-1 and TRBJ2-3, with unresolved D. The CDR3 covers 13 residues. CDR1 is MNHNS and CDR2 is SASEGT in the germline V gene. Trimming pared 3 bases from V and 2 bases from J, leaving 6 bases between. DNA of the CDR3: TGTGCCAGCAGTGAGAAGATCACAGATACGCAGTATTTT. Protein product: CASSEKITDTQYF.

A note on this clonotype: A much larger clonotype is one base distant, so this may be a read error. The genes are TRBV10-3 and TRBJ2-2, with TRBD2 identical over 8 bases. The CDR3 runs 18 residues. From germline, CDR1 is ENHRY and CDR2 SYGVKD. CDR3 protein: CAIGESPLAGLNTGELFF. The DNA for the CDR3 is TGTGCCATCGGTGAGTCACCTTTAGCGGGGTTGAACACCGGGGAGCTGTTTTTT.

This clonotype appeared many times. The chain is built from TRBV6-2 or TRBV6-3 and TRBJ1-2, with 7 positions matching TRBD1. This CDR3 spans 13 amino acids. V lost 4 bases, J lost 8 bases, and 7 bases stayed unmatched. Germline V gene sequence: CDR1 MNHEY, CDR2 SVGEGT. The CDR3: CASSLATGLGYTF. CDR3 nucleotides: TGTGCCAGCAGTTTGGCGACAGGGTTGGGCTACACCTTC.

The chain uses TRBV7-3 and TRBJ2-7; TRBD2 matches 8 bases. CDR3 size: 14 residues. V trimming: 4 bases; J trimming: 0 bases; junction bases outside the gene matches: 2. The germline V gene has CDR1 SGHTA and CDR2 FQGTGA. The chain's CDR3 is CASSSTSDSYEQYF. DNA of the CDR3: TGTGCCAGCAGCTCGACTAGCGACTCCTACGAGCAGTACTTC. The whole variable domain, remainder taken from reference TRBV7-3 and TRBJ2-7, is GAGVSQTPSNKVTEKGKYVELRCDPISGHTALYWYRQSLGQGPEFLIYFQGTGAADDSGLPNDRFFAVRPEGSVSTLKIQRTERGDSAVYLCASSSTSDSYEQYFGPGTRLTVT.

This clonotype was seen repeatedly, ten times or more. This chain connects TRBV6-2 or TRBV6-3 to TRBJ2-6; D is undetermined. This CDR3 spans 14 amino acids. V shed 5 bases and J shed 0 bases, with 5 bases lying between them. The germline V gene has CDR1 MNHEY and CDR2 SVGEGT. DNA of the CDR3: TGTGCCAGCAGTCACGCCTCTGGGGCCAACGTCCTGACTTTC. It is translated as CASSHASGANVLTF.

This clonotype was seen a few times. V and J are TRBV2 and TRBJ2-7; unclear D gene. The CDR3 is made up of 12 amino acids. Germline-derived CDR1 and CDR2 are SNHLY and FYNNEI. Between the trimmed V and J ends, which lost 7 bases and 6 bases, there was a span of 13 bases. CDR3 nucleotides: TGTGCCAGCACTTCGGGTTGGCCCGAGCAGTACTTC. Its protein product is CASTSGWPEQYF. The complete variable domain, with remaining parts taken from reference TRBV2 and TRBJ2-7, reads EPEVTQTPSHQVTQMGQEVILRCVPISNHLYFYWYRQILGQKVEFLVSFYNNEISEKSEIFDDQFSVERPDGSNFTLKIRSTKLEDSAMYFCASTSGWPEQYFGPGTRLTVT.

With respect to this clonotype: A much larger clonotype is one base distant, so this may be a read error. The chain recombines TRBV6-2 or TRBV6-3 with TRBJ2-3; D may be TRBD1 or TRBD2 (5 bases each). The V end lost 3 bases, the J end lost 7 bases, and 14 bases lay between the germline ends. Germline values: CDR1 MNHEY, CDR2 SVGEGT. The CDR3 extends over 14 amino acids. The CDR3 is CASSYGTGRYTQYF. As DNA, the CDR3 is TGTGCCAGCAGTTATGGGACGGGTCGATATACGCAGTATTTT.

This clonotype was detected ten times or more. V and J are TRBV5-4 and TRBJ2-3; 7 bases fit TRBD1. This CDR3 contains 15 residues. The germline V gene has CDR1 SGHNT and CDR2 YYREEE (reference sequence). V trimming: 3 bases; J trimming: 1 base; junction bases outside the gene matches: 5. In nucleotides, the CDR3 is TGTGCCAGCAGCTACGGGACAGCACGCACAGATACGCAGTATTTT. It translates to CASSYGTARTDTQYF.

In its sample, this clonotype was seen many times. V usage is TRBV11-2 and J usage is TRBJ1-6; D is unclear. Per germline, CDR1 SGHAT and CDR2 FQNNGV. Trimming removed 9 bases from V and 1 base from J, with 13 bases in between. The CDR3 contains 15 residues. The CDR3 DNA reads TGTGCCAGTCGCGAGGGTGATTCCTATAATTCACCCCTCCACTTT. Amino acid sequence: CASREGDSYNSPLHF.

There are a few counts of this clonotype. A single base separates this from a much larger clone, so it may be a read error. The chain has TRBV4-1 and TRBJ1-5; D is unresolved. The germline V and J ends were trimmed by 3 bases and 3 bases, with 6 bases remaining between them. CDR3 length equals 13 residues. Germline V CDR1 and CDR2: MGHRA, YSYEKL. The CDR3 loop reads CASSQGYNQPQHF. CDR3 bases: TGCGCCAGCAGCCAGGGCTACAATCAGCCCCAGCATTTT.

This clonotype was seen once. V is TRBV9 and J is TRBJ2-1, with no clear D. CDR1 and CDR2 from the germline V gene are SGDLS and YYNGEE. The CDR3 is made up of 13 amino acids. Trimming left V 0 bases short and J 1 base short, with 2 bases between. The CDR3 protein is CASSVGSYNEQFF. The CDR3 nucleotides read TGTGCCAGCAGCGTAGGGTCCTACAATGAGCAGTTCTTC.

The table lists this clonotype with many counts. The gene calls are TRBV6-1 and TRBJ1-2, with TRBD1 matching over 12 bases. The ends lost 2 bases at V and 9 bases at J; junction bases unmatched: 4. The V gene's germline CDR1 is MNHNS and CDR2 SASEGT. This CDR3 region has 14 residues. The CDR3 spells CASSETGTGGSYTF. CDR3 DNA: TGTGCCAGCAGTGAAACCGGGACAGGGGGCAGCTACACCTTC.

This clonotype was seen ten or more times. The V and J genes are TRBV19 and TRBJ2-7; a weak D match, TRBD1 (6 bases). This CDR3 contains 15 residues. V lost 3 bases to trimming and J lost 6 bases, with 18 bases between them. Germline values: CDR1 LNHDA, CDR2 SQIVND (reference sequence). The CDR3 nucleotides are TGTGCCAGTAGTATGGGGACACCAGCTAGGGGCGAGCAGTACTTC. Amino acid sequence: CASSMGTPARGEQYF.

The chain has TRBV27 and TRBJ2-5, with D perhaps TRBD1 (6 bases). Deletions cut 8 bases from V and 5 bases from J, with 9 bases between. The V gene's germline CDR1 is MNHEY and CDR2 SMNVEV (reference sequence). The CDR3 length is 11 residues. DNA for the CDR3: TGTGCCAGCGGGGGCTGGGAGACCCAGTACTTC. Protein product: CASGGWETQYF.